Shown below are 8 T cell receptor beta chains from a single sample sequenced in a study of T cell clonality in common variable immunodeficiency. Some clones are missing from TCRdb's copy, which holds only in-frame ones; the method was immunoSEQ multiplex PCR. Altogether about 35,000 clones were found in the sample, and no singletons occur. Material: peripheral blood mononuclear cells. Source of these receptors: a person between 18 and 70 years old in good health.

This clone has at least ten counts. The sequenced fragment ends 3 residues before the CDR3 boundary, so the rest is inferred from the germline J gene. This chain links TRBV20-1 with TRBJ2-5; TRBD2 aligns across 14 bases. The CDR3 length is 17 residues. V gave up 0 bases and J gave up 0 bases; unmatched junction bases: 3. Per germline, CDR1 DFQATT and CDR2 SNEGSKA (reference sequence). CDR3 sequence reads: CSARDRLAGGYQETQYF. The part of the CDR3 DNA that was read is TGCAGTGCTAGAGATAGACTAGCGGGAGGGTACCAAGAGACC.

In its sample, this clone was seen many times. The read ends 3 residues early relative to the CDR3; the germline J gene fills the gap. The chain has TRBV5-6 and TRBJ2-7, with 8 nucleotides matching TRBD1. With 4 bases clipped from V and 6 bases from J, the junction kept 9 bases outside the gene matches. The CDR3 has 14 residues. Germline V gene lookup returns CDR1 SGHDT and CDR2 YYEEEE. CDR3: CASSVPGGSVEQYF. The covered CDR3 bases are TGTGCCAGCAGCGTCCCAGGGGGCTCGGTCGAG.

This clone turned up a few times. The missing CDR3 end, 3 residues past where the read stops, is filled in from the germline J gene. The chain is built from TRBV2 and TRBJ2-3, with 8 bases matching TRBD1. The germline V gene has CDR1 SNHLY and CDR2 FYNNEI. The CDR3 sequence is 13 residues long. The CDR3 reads CASSGGTGETQYF. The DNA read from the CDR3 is TGTGCCAGCAGTGGGGGGACAGGAGAGACG.

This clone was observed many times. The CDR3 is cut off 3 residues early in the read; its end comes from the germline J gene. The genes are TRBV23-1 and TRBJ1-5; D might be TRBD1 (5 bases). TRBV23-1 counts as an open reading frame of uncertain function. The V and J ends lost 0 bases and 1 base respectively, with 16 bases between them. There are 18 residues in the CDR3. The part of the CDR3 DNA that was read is TGCGCCAGCAGTCAATCGTCAGGGCTCTCCGTAAGCAATCAGCCC. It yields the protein CASSQSSGLSVSNQP. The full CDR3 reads CASSQSSGLSVSNQPQHF.

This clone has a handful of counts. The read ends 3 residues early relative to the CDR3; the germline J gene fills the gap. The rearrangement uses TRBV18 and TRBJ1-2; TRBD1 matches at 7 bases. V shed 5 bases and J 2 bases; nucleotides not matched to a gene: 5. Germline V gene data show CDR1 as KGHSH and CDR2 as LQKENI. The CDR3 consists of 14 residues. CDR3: CASSSGQLNYGYTF. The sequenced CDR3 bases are TGTGCCAGCTCATCGGGACAGCTAAACTATGGC.

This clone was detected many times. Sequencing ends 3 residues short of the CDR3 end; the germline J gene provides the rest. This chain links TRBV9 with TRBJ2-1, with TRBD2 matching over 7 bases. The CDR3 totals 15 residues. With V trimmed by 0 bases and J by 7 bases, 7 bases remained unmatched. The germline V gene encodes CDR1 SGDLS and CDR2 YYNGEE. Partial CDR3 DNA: TGTGCCAGCAGCGTAGGTGGCGGGAGTTTGAATGAG. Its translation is CASSVGGGSLNE. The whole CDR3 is CASSVGGGSLNEQFF.

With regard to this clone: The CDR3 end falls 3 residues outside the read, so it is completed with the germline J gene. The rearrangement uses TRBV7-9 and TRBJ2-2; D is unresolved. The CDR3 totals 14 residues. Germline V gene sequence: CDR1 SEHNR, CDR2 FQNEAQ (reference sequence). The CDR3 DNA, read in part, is TGTGCCAGCAGCTCAGCCTTAACTAATGAAAAG. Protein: CASSSALTNEK. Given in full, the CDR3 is CASSSALTNEKLFF.

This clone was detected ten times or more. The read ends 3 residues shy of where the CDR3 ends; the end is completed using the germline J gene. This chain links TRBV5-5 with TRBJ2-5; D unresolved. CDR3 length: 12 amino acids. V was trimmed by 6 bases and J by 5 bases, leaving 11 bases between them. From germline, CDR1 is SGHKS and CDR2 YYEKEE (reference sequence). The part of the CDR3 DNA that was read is TGTGCCAGCACCCCAATGGCCGAGACC. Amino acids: CASTPMAET. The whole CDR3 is CASTPMAETQYF.